The 18 T cell receptor beta chains below come from one sample, sequenced in a study of human T cells and chemical hapten exposure. From whole blood left unfractionated, total RNA was extracted. MiXCR, run by TCRdb on the 5' RACE reads, gives a single entry per CDR3 protein. The sample lists 120,000 to 150,000 distinct CDR3 sequences, around 4% seen once, with over 1.1% in the top ten. Receptors originate from a female donor in good health.

At least ten counts were recorded for this clonotype. This chain links TRBV7-8 with TRBJ1-5; D is undetermined. This CDR3 contains 14 residues. V was cut by 5 bases and J by 8 bases, with 16 bases left in between. Germline loops: CDR1 SGHVS, CDR2 FQNEAQ. CDR3 in DNA: TGTGCCAGCAGCCCGCGTAGAGGGTGGGAGCCCCAGCATTTT. Encoded protein: CASSPRRGWEPQHF.

This clonotype turned up a few times. CDR3 sequence reads: CASSLFALQAVNTEAFF. CDR3 DNA: TGTGCCAGCAGCTTGTTTGCTTTACAGGCAGTGAACACTGAAGCTTTCTTT. The chain has TRBV5-6 and TRBJ1-1; D is perhaps TRBD1 (5 bases). This CDR3 has 17 residues. Per the germline V gene, CDR1 is SGHDT and CDR2 is YYEEEE. V was pared by 1 base and J by 0 bases, with 16 bases between.

This clonotype showed up many times. The chain has TRBV18 and TRBJ2-1; D is unresolved. The CDR3 covers 14 residues. Per the germline V gene, CDR1 is KGHSH and CDR2 is LQKENI. Trimming took 2 bases from V and 10 from J, leaving 15 bases between them. This CDR3 reads CASSPFLQRMEQFF. CDR3 DNA sequence: TGTGCCAGCTCACCATTTCTCCAGAGGATGGAGCAGTTCTTC.

This clonotype was detected many times. The chain employs TRBV9 and TRBJ2-1; 8 bases are a match to TRBD2. With 0 bases clipped from V and 5 bases from J, the junction kept 4 bases outside the gene matches. The CDR3 totals 15 residues. Germline V lookup: CDR1 SGDLS, CDR2 YYNGEE. CDR3 in DNA: TGTGCCAGCAGCGTAGACGGGGGGGCCCACAATGAGCAGTTCTTC. Its protein product is CASSVDGGAHNEQFF.

V usage is TRBV5-4 and J usage is TRBJ2-7; D possibly corresponds to TRBD1 (6 bases). Trimming stripped 4 bases from V and 0 bases from J, with 11 bases between. Germline V CDR1 and CDR2: SGHNT, YYREEE (reference sequence). The CDR3 is 14 residues long. CDR3 DNA: TGTGCCAGCAGCGAGTACAGGGACTCCTACGAGCAGTACTTC. Its protein is CASSEYRDSYEQYF.

This clonotype was counted ten times or more. This rearrangement joins TRBV3-1 to TRBJ1-1; D uncertain. Germline lookup yields CDR1 LGHDT and CDR2 YNNKEL (reference sequence). Deletions cut 0 bases from V and 11 bases from J, with 16 bases between. The CDR3 spans 14 residues. This CDR3 reads CASSQEFPGIRAFF. The DNA of the CDR3 is TGTGCCAGCAGCCAAGAATTCCCGGGAATAAGGGCTTTCTTT.

This clonotype showed up many times. The chain has TRBV7-2 and TRBJ2-3, with D perhaps TRBD1 or TRBD2 (5 bases each). Between the trimmed V and J ends, which lost 1 base and 0 bases, there was a span of 8 bases. This CDR3 is 15 amino acids long. Germline-derived CDR1 and CDR2 are SGHTA and FQGNSA. In nucleotides, the CDR3 is TGTGCCAGCAGCTTAGTTGGGGGAAGCACAGATACGCAGTATTTT. This gives the protein CASSLVGGSTDTQYF.

On this clonotype itself: This may come from a read error, since a much larger clone is one base off. V and J are TRBV20-1 and TRBJ2-3; possibly TRBD2 for D (5 bases). CDR3 length: 15 residues. Germline loops: CDR1 DFQATT, CDR2 SNEGSKA (reference sequence). The CDR3 nucleotides are TGCAGTGCTAGAGTCCAGAGGGCTTCACCTGGTACGCAATATTTT. This encodes CSARVQRASPGTQYF.

The genes are TRBV28 and TRBJ1-1; possible D gene TRBD1, 6 bases. In germline, CDR1 is MDHEN, CDR2 SYDVKM. The CDR3 totals 16 residues. Trimming shortened V by 8 bases and J by 3 bases, and 22 bases separated the two germline ends. CDR3: CASCKTLRRTDTEAFF. DNA for the CDR3: TGTGCCAGCTGCAAAACGCTACGTAGGACAGACACTGAAGCTTTCTTT.

The chain is built from TRBV10-3 and TRBJ2-7; D is undetermined. CDR3 length equals 18 residues. Germline V gene data show CDR1 as ENHRY and CDR2 as SYGVKD. The germline V and J ends were trimmed by 2 bases and 0 bases, with 20 bases remaining between them. CDR3 in DNA: TGTGCCATCAGTGAGCCCCTCCGAAGTGATGCTAGCTCCTACGAGCAGTACTTC. This translates into CAISEPLRSDASSYEQYF.

V and J are TRBV5-5 and TRBJ1-1; 7 bases map to TRBD1. V lost 4 bases to trimming and J lost 0 bases; unmatched junction nucleotides: 9. From germline, CDR1 is SGHKS and CDR2 YYEKEE (reference sequence). CDR3 size: 16 residues. The CDR3 DNA sequence: TGTGCCAGCAGCCGGGACTCAGGGGGGGTGAACACTGAAGCTTTCTTT. Protein: CASSRDSGGVNTEAFF.

This clonotype was observed many times. The chain is built from TRBV2 and TRBJ1-2; a weak D match, TRBD1 (5 bases). The CDR3 covers 14 residues. Trimming shortened V by 3 bases and J by 0 bases, and 8 bases separated the two germline ends. Looked up from germline, CDR1 is SNHLY and CDR2 is FYNNEI. CDR3: CASSDGHTNYGYTF. CDR3 coding DNA: TGTGCCAGCAGTGACGGACACACTAACTATGGCTACACCTTC.

The chain carries TRBV27 and TRBJ2-5; 8 positions match TRBD2. CDR1 MNHEY and CDR2 SMNVEV come from the germline V gene (reference sequence). This CDR3 is built from 15 residues. Unmatched junction bases numbered 6, after V lost 4 bases and J lost 2 bases. CDR3 bases: TGTGCCAGCAGTTCCGGGGGGGCATGGCAAGAGACCCAGTACTTC. It specifies CASSSGGAWQETQYF.

This clonotype occurred many times. The chain combines TRBV4-2 with TRBJ2-3; TRBD2 matches at 11 bases. There are 16 residues in the CDR3. CDR1 and CDR2 (germline): LGHNA, YNFKEQ. Unmatched junction bases numbered 5, after V lost 4 bases and J lost 2 bases. CDR3 DNA sequence: TGTGCCAGCAGCCCACTAGCGGGGGCAACCACAGATACGCAGTATTTT. Its translation: CASSPLAGATTDTQYF.

This chain joins TRBV7-9 and TRBJ2-5, with D hard to call. Germline CDR1 is SEHNR and CDR2 is FQNEAQ (reference sequence). This CDR3 comprises 13 residues. Between the trimmed V and J ends, which lost 5 bases and 4 bases, there was a span of 11 bases. As DNA, the CDR3 is TGTGCCAGCAGCCCCGCGGAGAGAGAGACCCAGTACTTC. Translated: CASSPAERETQYF. Using reference TRBV7-9 and TRBJ2-5 for the parts outside the CDR3, the full variable domain is DTGVSQNPRHKITKRGQNVTFRCDPISEHNRLYWYRQTLGQGPEFLTYFQNEAQLEKSRLLSDRFSAERPKGSFSTLEIQRTEQGDSAMYLCASSPAERETQYFGPGTRLLVL.

This clonotype was counted at least ten times. Here the CDR3 DNA reads TGTGCCAGCAGCGGTATGAACACTGAAGCTTTCTTT. Translation gives CASSGMNTEAFF. This chain joins TRBV3-1 and TRBJ1-1, with D unresolved. The CDR3 contains 12 residues. Trimming left V 5 bases short and J 0 bases short, with 4 bases between. The germline gives CDR1 LGHDT, CDR2 YNNKEL (reference sequence).

This clonotype was observed a few times. The chain recombines TRBV30 with TRBJ2-7, with D tentatively TRBD1 or TRBD2 (5 bases each). The CDR3 has 13 amino acids. The V gene lost 2 bases and the J gene lost 7 bases, with 15 bases spanning the gap. The germline V gene has CDR1 GTSNPN and CDR2 SVGIG (reference sequence). The CDR3 sequence is CAWSSGPLTEQYF. The CDR3 nucleotides read TGTGCCTGGAGTTCGGGACCCCTGACGGAGCAGTACTTC.

This clonotype was recorded many times. This chain joins TRBV13 and TRBJ1-1; 7 bases match TRBD1. J lost 11 bases, V lost 5 bases, and 11 bases had no gene match. Germline values: CDR1 PRHDT, CDR2 FYEKMQ (reference sequence). The CDR3 consists of 13 residues. This CDR3 is CASSPGTDTVAFF. CDR3 nucleotides: TGTGCCAGCAGCCCAGGGACAGATACAGTGGCTTTCTTT. The whole variable domain, remainder taken from reference TRBV13 and TRBJ1-1, is AAGVIQSPRHLIKEKRETATLKCYPIPRHDTVYWYQQGPGQDPQFLISFYEKMQSDKGSIPDRFSAQQFSDYHSELNMSSLELGDSALYFCASSPGTDTVAFFGQGTRLTVV.